This T cell receptor (beta chain) was sequenced in a study of blood T cell repertoires in COVID-19. Whole-study context: In each case, the material was cDNA or gDNA derived from T cells, B-cell-depleted T cells, or PBMCs.

Per the original methods: Estimation of nucleated cell counts relied on the amplification of reference gene primers. Some clones are missing from TCRdb's copy, which holds only in-frame ones; the method was immunoSEQ multiplex PCR. V, J and clone size are those of that table, while D and trimming were read from the DNA. The sample comprises 400,000 to 500,000 clones, 88% of which are singletons, and approximately 1.5% rests with the top ten. Everyone who took part was roughly 18 to 89 years old, and they came from about two dozen US areas. Grouping used clinical history reported by participants in a survey and questionnaire. Germline V CDR1 and CDR2: SGHRS, YFSETQ. V was trimmed by 0 bases and J by 5 bases, leaving 12 bases between them. This CDR3 has 14 amino acids.

The sequencing input was PBMCs or T cells enriched from blood (not recorded which). The rearrangement joins TRBV5-1 to TRBJ2-7, with a possible D match to TRBD1 (5 bases). The TCR was taken from a woman aged 18-29 years who had been exposed to COVID-19. CDR3 DNA: TGCGCCAGCAGCTTGGGTCTCAGGGAAGACGAGCAGTACTTC. Its translation: CASSLGLREDEQYF.